What follows is one T cell receptor (beta chain) and its context. The target antigen is unknown. MiXCR, run by TCRdb on the 5' RACE reads, gives a single entry per CDR3 protein. The data show some 760,000 distinct CDR3 sequences, roughly 20% seen once. This sample stems from a study of identical twins. Study-wide findings and caveats: The presence of invariant MAIT and iNKT cells could partly confound analyses of zero-insertion sequences.

This CDR3 is 15 amino acids long. V was shortened by 1 base and J by 6 bases, with 17 bases between the two germline ends. Germline loops: CDR1 DFQATT, CDR2 SNEGSKA (reference sequence). A further study also used this sample, focusing on T cells expressing NK-cell markers. As that report states: The CD3+CD56-NKG2C+ fraction of several donors was likewise dominated by these clonotypes.

The sample was PBMCs. This chain connects TRBV20-1 to TRBJ2-3; the D is unclear. The TCR originated in a woman in her late teens or twenties in good health. CDR3 sequence reads: CSARAFRASYDTQYF. DNA of the CDR3: TGCAGTGCTAGAGCCTTTCGGGCCTCATATGATACGCAGTATTTT.